A single sample is the source of the 17 T cell receptor beta chains below, sequenced in a study of T-cell reconstitution after alpha-beta-depleted transplantation in children. The authors prepared the TCRbeta library with unique molecular identifiers. TCRdb reprocessed the PCR reads via MiXCR and lists one record per CDR3 protein. The sample shows more than 75,000 distinct CDR3 sequences, 23% of them seen only once. The sample in question was PBMCs, obtained before TCRalphabeta/CD19-depleted stem cell transplant. These receptors all come from a boy between 2 and 10 years old with acute lymphoblastic leukemia, due to receive a stem cell transplant.

This clonotype showed up just a few times. CDR3 residues: CSGTSGTDTQYF. The CDR3 nucleotides are TGCAGCGGGACTAGCGGGACAGATACGCAGTATTTT. This chain connects TRBV29-1 to TRBJ2-3, with 11 nucleotides matching TRBD2. In germline, CDR1 is SQVTM, CDR2 ANQGSEA. V shed 7 bases and J 3 bases; nucleotides not matched to a gene: 0. This CDR3 contains 12 residues.

This clonotype was seen a few times. The V and J genes are TRBV9 and TRBJ1-2; D unclear. Germline V lookup: CDR1 SGDLS, CDR2 YYNGEE. This CDR3 spans 15 amino acids. V was clipped by 2 bases and J by 7 bases, with 18 bases between them. The CDR3 sequence: CASSVEEQTPRGYTF. The CDR3 DNA is TGTGCCAGCAGCGTGGAGGAGCAAACCCCTCGTGGCTACACCTTC.

This clonotype was seen a few times. The chain is built from TRBV3-1 and TRBJ1-1; 7 bases are a match to TRBD1. The CDR3 is made up of 14 amino acids. In germline, CDR1 is LGHDT, CDR2 YNNKEL (reference sequence). The ends lost 3 bases at V and 4 bases at J; junction bases unmatched: 5. The CDR3 region has the DNA TGTGCCAGCAGCCAGCTACAGGGGACCACTGAAGCTTTCTTT. It specifies CASSQLQGTTEAFF.

The chain combines TRBV7-8 with TRBJ1-2, with 8 bases aligning to TRBD1. Trimming took 2 bases from V and 8 from J; bases not matched to a gene: 10. Germline CDR1 and CDR2: SGHVS and FQNEAQ. The CDR3 is 15 residues long. The CDR3 region is CASSLTDRVMEGYTF. For the CDR3, the DNA is TGTGCCAGCAGCTTAACGGACAGGGTAATGGAAGGCTACACCTTC.

This clonotype was recorded many times. The chain has TRBV7-2 and TRBJ2-1, with 12 bases identical to TRBD2. CDR1 and CDR2 (germline): SGHTA, FQGNSA. The CDR3 totals 15 residues. The junction had 2 bases not matched to a gene; V was cut back by 2 bases and J by 6 bases. CDR3 protein: CASSLTSGRLNEQFF. CDR3 nucleotide sequence: TGTGCCAGCAGCTTAACTAGCGGGAGGCTCAATGAGCAGTTCTTC.

This clonotype came up a few times. The chain carries TRBV3-1 and TRBJ2-7; the D gene is possibly TRBD2 (6 bases). V lost 4 bases to trimming and J lost 6 bases, with 13 bases between them. The CDR3 runs 13 residues. Germline-derived CDR1 and CDR2 are LGHDT and YNNKEL (reference sequence). The CDR3 bases are TGTGCCAGCAGCCCGACGCGGCGGGGCGAGCAGTACTTC. It yields the protein CASSPTRRGEQYF.

This clonotype was found a few times. V is TRBV18 and J is TRBJ1-3; no reliable D call. Trimming removed 3 bases from V and 0 bases from J, with 9 bases in between. The CDR3 spans 15 residues. Per the germline V gene, CDR1 is KGHSH and CDR2 is LQKENI. The CDR3 here is CASSPSAFSGNTIYF. Here the CDR3 DNA reads TGTGCCAGCTCACCTTCAGCCTTCTCTGGAAACACCATATATTTT.

This clonotype was seen a few times. This sequence joins TRBV20-1 and TRBJ1-3; D is possibly TRBD1 (6 bases). The CDR3 is 15 amino acids. The V and J ends lost 0 bases and 4 bases respectively, with 13 bases between them. Per germline, CDR1 DFQATT and CDR2 SNEGSKA (reference sequence). CDR3 sequence reads: CSAREGGGLGNTIYF. The CDR3 nucleotides are TGCAGTGCTAGAGAAGGCGGGGGCCTCGGAAACACCATATATTTT.

The chain is built from TRBV9 and TRBJ2-7; 7 bases match TRBD2. The V gene end was trimmed by 2 bases and the J gene end by 5 bases; junction bases not matched to a gene: 7. Germline lookup yields CDR1 SGDLS and CDR2 YYNGEE. The CDR3 sequence is 14 residues long. CDR3 region: CASSVEKRGDEQYF. The CDR3 coding sequence is TGTGCCAGCAGCGTTGAAAAGCGGGGAGACGAGCAGTACTTC.

This clonotype was found many times. The V call is TRBV3-1, the J call TRBJ2-1; 9 nucleotides align to TRBD2. CDR3 length: 15 residues. V lost 0 bases to trimming and J lost 8 bases; unmatched junction nucleotides: 5. Germline values: CDR1 LGHDT, CDR2 YNNKEL (reference sequence). In nucleotides, the CDR3 is TGTGCCAGCAGCCAAGATGGGACTAGCATCGATGAGCAGTTCTTC. Translated, it gives CASSQDGTSIDEQFF.

V and J are TRBV12-3 or TRBV12-4 and TRBJ2-7; a possible D gene is TRBD1 (6 bases). Between the trimmed V and J ends, which lost 6 bases and 6 bases, there was a span of 15 bases. The CDR3 has 13 residues. The CDR3 loop reads CASRRDTWGEQYF. The CDR3 nucleotides are TGTGCCAGCAGGAGGGACACCTGGGGCGAGCAGTACTTC.

The V gene is TRBV20-1, the J gene TRBJ2-5, with a tentative D call TRBD2 (6 bases). The CDR3 covers 12 residues. The V and J ends lost 5 bases and 1 base respectively, with 8 bases between them. Germline V gene sequence: CDR1 DFQATT, CDR2 SNEGSKA (reference sequence). CDR3 loop: CSALSGQETQYF. The DNA of the CDR3 is TGCAGTGCTCTTAGCGGCCAAGAGACCCAGTACTTC.

This clonotype was seen a handful of times. The V gene is TRBV29-1, the J gene TRBJ2-1; TRBD1 agrees at 9 bases. Per germline, CDR1 SQVTM and CDR2 ANQGSEA. V shed 4 bases and J 9 bases; nucleotides not matched to a gene: 13. The CDR3 loop spans 15 amino acids. DNA for the CDR3: TGCAGCGTTGGGGGTGACAGGGGGTATTTCAGTGAGCAGTTCTTC. Translating gives CSVGGDRGYFSEQFF.

This clonotype showed up just a few times. V and J are TRBV5-1 and TRBJ2-5; 8 bases are a match to TRBD1. Trimming took 7 bases from V and 2 from J; bases not matched to a gene: 13. The CDR3 contains 16 residues. CDR1 is SGHRS and CDR2 is YFSETQ in the germline V gene. DNA of the CDR3: TGCGCCAGCTGTCAGGGGGCTTTCTATACGCAAGAGACCCAGTACTTC. Translation: CASCQGAFYTQETQYF.

Points on this clonotype: A much larger clonotype is one base distant, so this may be a read error. The CDR3 loop is CPSSVGFYEQYF. The DNA for the CDR3 is TGTCCCAGCAGTGTCGGATTCTACGAGCAGTACTTC. This chain joins TRBV6-1 and TRBJ2-7; D is undetermined. CDR1 MNHNS and CDR2 SASEGT come from the germline V gene. The CDR3 runs to 12 residues.

The genes are TRBV18 and TRBJ1-1, with 7 bases fitting TRBD1. The CDR3 covers 13 residues. CDR1 is KGHSH, CDR2 LQKENI, per germline. J gave up 10 bases and V 6 bases, and 11 bases lay outside the gene matches. In DNA form, the CDR3 reads TGTGCCAGCTCTACCGGGACAGTGGACCGAGCTTTCTTT. Its translation is CASSTGTVDRAFF.

The chain employs TRBV11-2 and TRBJ2-3, with D perhaps being TRBD1 or TRBD2 (6 bases each). CDR3 length: 15 amino acids. Deletions cut 4 bases from V and 3 bases from J, with 14 bases between. Germline CDR1 reads SGHAT; CDR2 reads FQNNGV. The CDR3, as DNA: TGTGCCAGCAGCTCCCCTCGGGGGCGGACAGATACGCAGTATTTT. As protein: CASSSPRGRTDTQYF.